Shown below are 15 T cell receptor beta chains from a single sample sequenced in a study of blood T cell repertoires in COVID-19. Here immunoSEQ multiplex PCR was the method, and the copy in TCRdb shows in-frame clones only, minus some. The repertoire holds 250,000 to 300,000 clones, with around 85% as singletons. Sequenced input: PBMCs or T cells enriched from blood (not recorded which). All receptors derive from a woman in her 50s who had recovered from COVID-19.

The V gene is TRBV5-8, the J gene TRBJ1-1; a weak D match, TRBD1 (6 bases). The V end was cut by 7 bases, the J end by 4 bases, with 20 bases between. CDR1 and CDR2 from the germline V gene are SGHTS and YDEGEE. This CDR3 has 15 residues. The CDR3 loop reads CASSSQGHPSTEAFF. The CDR3 DNA sequence: TGTGCCAGCTCCTCCCAGGGGCACCCGTCCACTGAAGCTTTCTTT.

This chain links TRBV7-6 with TRBJ2-7, with 10 bases matching TRBD2. This CDR3 has 12 residues. J gave up 11 bases and V 4 bases, and 5 bases lay outside the gene matches. The V gene's germline CDR1 is SGHVS and CDR2 FNYEAQ. The CDR3 spells CASSSPSGSKYF. CDR3 DNA sequence: TGTGCCAGCAGCTCCCCTAGCGGGAGTAAGTACTTC.

This chain links TRBV6-4 with TRBJ2-1, with D possibly matching TRBD2 (5 bases). V lost 6 bases and J 8 bases, leaving 17 bases between the germline ends. From germline, CDR1 is MRHNA and CDR2 SNTAGT. The CDR3 extends over 14 amino acids. The DNA of the CDR3 is TGTGCCAGCAGCGAGGGTTGGGGTTGGGATGAGCAGTTCTTC. This translates into CASSEGWGWDEQFF.

In nucleotides, the CDR3 is TGTGCCAGTACCCCCACCCAGGGAATTGTGCATGAGCAGTTCTTC. Translating it yields CASTPTQGIVHEQFF. V is TRBV19 and J is TRBJ2-1; possible D gene TRBD1, 5 bases. The CDR3 loop spans 15 amino acids. Trimming pared 7 bases from V and 8 bases from J, leaving 21 bases between. Germline V gene sequence: CDR1 LNHDA, CDR2 SQIVND (reference sequence).

The chain carries TRBV5-1 and TRBJ1-5, with D unresolved. Germline CDR1 SGHRS, CDR2 YFSETQ. Trimming removed 4 bases at V and 7 bases at J, with 12 bases between. The CDR3 has 13 amino acids. The chain's CDR3 is CASSQNGFQPQHF. DNA of the CDR3: TGCGCCAGCAGCCAAAACGGGTTCCAGCCCCAGCATTTT.

This sequence joins TRBV15 and TRBJ2-1, with 8 bases identical to TRBD1. Unmatched junction bases numbered 2, after V lost 1 base and J lost 9 bases. The CDR3 runs to 13 residues. Germline lookup yields CDR1 LNHNV and CDR2 YYDKDF (reference sequence). The CDR3 coding sequence is TGTGCCACCAGCAGAGCAGGGGGCGGTGAGCAGTTCTTC. It specifies CATSRAGGGEQFF.

J is TRBJ2-1 and V is TRBV18, with D perhaps TRBD2 (6 bases). Trimming took 4 bases from V and 4 from J, leaving 17 bases between them. The CDR3 is made up of 16 amino acids. CDR1 and CDR2 from the germline V gene are KGHSH and LQKENI. CDR3 region: CASSLRVGAGYNEQFF. The CDR3 region has the DNA TGTGCCAGCTCACTCCGAGTAGGGGCGGGATACAATGAGCAGTTCTTC. Full variable domain (missing parts from reference TRBV18 and TRBJ2-1): NAGVMQNPRHLVRRRGQEARLRCSPMKGHSHVYWYRQLPEEGLKFMVYLQKENIIDESGMPKERFSAEFPKEGPSILRIQQVVRGDSAAYFCASSLRVGAGYNEQFFGPGTRLTVL.

The rearrangement joins TRBV7-9 to TRBJ1-1, with D perhaps matching TRBD1 (5 bases). CDR1 SEHNR and CDR2 FQNEAQ come from the germline V gene (reference sequence). Between the trimmed V and J ends, which lost 5 bases and 5 bases, there was a span of 12 bases. This CDR3 has 13 amino acids. The CDR3 sequence: CASSNPRGTEAFF. In DNA, the CDR3 is TGTGCCAGCAGCAACCCACGGGGGACTGAAGCTTTCTTT.

The chain recombines TRBV5-4 with TRBJ2-5, with D tentatively TRBD2 (5 bases). Germline CDR1 and CDR2: SGHNT and YYREEE (reference sequence). The germline V and J ends were trimmed by 2 bases and 5 bases, with 13 bases remaining between them. The CDR3 loop spans 14 amino acids. The CDR3 reads CASSFGRVQETQYF. The CDR3 DNA reads TGTGCCAGCAGCTTTGGGCGGGTTCAGGAGACCCAGTACTTC. The full variable domain, completed using reference TRBV5-4 and TRBJ2-5, is ETGVTQSPTHLIKTRGQQVTLRCSSQSGHNTVSWYQQALGQGPQFIFQYYREEENGRGNFPPRFSGLQFPNYSSELNVNALELDDSALYLCASSFGRVQETQYFGPGTRLLVL.

This clone appeared once. The chain carries TRBV28 and TRBJ2-1; 12 bases map to TRBD2. This CDR3 has 19 residues. In germline, CDR1 is MDHEN, CDR2 SYDVKM. The V segment lost 5 bases and the J segment 5 bases; nucleotides outside the gene matches: 16. As DNA, the CDR3 is TGTGCCAGCAGTCCAAACCATCTTCGACTAGCGGGAGTGAACAATGAGCAGTTCTTC. As protein: CASSPNHLRLAGVNNEQFF. Full variable domain (rest looked up from reference TRBV28 and TRBJ2-1): DVKVTQSSRYLVKRTGEKVFLECVQDMDHENMFWYRQDPGLGLRLIYFSYDVKMKEKGDIPEGYSVSREKKERFSLILESASTNQTSMYLCASSPNHLRLAGVNNEQFFGPGTRLTVL.

The V and J genes are TRBV5-1 and TRBJ2-1; D perhaps matches TRBD1 (6 bases). This CDR3 has 14 amino acids. In germline, CDR1 is SGHRS, CDR2 YFSETQ. Trimming took off 1 base at V and 4 bases at J, with 9 bases between the two ends. CDR3 DNA sequence: TGCGCCAGCAGCTTGCACCAGGGGTACAATGAGCAGTTCTTC. Its protein product is CASSLHQGYNEQFF. The full variable domain, completed using reference TRBV5-1 and TRBJ2-1, is KAGVTQTPRYLIKTRGQQVTLSCSPISGHRSVSWYQQTPGQGLQFLFEYFSETQRNKGNFPGRFSGRQFSNSRSEMNVSTLELGDSALYLCASSLHQGYNEQFFGPGTRLTVL.

The chain uses TRBV27 and TRBJ2-7; 7 bases align to TRBD1. V shed 4 bases and J 3 bases; nucleotides not matched to a gene: 6. The CDR3 loop spans 14 amino acids. Germline V CDR1 and CDR2: MNHEY, SMNVEV (reference sequence). CDR3 sequence: CASSSRDSFYEQYF. The CDR3 DNA sequence: TGTGCCAGCAGTTCCCGGGACAGCTTCTACGAGCAGTACTTC.

The V gene is TRBV15, the J gene TRBJ1-2; no firm D call. The V gene lost 5 bases and the J gene lost 8 bases, with 15 bases spanning the gap. Germline V lookup: CDR1 LNHNV, CDR2 YYDKDF (reference sequence). The CDR3 is made up of 13 amino acids. CDR3 protein: CATSLRGRGGYTF. CDR3 coding DNA: TGTGCCACCAGCCTCAGAGGGCGAGGAGGCTACACCTTC.

The V call is TRBV6-1, the J call TRBJ1-4, with TRBD1 matching over 7 bases. V trimming: 2 bases; J trimming: 8 bases; junction bases outside the gene matches: 5. The CDR3 consists of 14 residues. Germline CDR1 MNHNS, CDR2 SASEGT. The CDR3 here is CASSELRGREKLFF. The CDR3 DNA follows: TGTGCCAGCAGTGAATTGAGGGGGCGCGAAAAACTGTTTTTT.

The chain uses TRBV28 and TRBJ2-4, with TRBD1 matching over 8 bases. Germline CDR1 and CDR2: MDHEN and SYDVKM. The CDR3 is made up of 16 amino acids. After removal of 1 base from V and 1 base from J, the junction contained 3 bases not matched to a gene. Written as DNA, the CDR3 is TGTGCCAGCAGTTTATTCGGGACAGGTGCCAAAAACATTCAGTACTTC. Its translation: CASSLFGTGAKNIQYF. The whole variable domain, remainder taken from reference TRBV28 and TRBJ2-4, is DVKVTQSSRYLVKRTGEKVFLECVQDMDHENMFWYRQDPGLGLRLIYFSYDVKMKEKGDIPEGYSVSREKKERFSLILESASTNQTSMYLCASSLFGTGAKNIQYFGAGTRLSVL.